These T cell receptor beta chains were read from a single sample in a study of circulating and synovial CD4+ cells in juvenile arthritis. Clones were read by immunoSEQ multiplex PCR, and TCRdb kept only the in-frame ones, dropping some. The data contain under 35,000 clones, 90% to 95% of them seen just once; the ten biggest clones take up 2.5% to 3.5%. The specimen sequenced was CD4+ T cells from blood. These receptors were collected from a human donor with juvenile idiopathic arthritis. Both conserved end residues are part of each CDR3. A D gene is named only where the DNA matches it firmly. For some rows the clone size is stated as once, few or many, or as a class when expanded; others skip it.

v_call: TRBV18; j_call: TRBJ2-7; clone_size: .; d_call: TRBD1; cdr3_length: 14; cdr3_aa: CASSPSRGIYEQYF; cdr3_nt: TGTGCCAGCTCACCAAGCAGGGGGATCTACGAGCAGTACTTC
v_call: TRBV19; j_call: TRBJ1-5; clone_size: once; d_call: .; cdr3_length: 15; cdr3_aa: CASSIEGGVRQPQHF; cdr3_nt: TGTGCCAGTAGTATAGAGGGGGGGGTACGGCAGCCCCAGCATTTT
v_call: TRBV11-2; j_call: TRBJ2-1; clone_size: .; d_call: .; cdr3_length: 14; cdr3_aa: CASSHLRDMYEQFF; cdr3_nt: TGTGCCAGCAGCCATCTCCGGGATATGTATGAGCAGTTCTTC
v_call: TRBV2; j_call: TRBJ1-1; clone_size: .; d_call: .; cdr3_length: 14; cdr3_aa: CARGRTPLNTEAFF; cdr3_nt: TGTGCCAGGGGGAGAACACCCCTGAACACTGAAGCTTTCTTT
v_call: TRBV25-1; j_call: TRBJ1-2; clone_size: .; d_call: .; cdr3_length: 12; cdr3_aa: CASSELVYGYTF; cdr3_nt: TGTGCCAGCAGTGAACTCGTCTATGGCTACACCTTC
v_call: TRBV7-3; j_call: TRBJ2-5; clone_size: .; d_call: TRBD1; cdr3_length: 15; cdr3_aa: CASSSSGGLRETQYF; cdr3_nt: TGTGCCAGTAGTTCCTCAGGGGGATTAAGAGAGACCCAGTACTTC
v_call: TRBV5-3; j_call: TRBJ2-2; clone_size: once; d_call: TRBD1; cdr3_length: 17; cdr3_aa: CARSLAGTGVIAGELFF; cdr3_nt: TGTGCCAGAAGCTTGGCAGGGACAGGGGTTATCGCCGGGGAGCTGTTTTTT
v_call: TRBV25-1; j_call: TRBJ2-5; clone_size: .; d_call: .; cdr3_length: 12; cdr3_aa: CASSQGQETQYF; cdr3_nt: TGTGCCAGCAGTCAGGGGCAAGAGACCCAGTACTTC
v_call: TRBV19; j_call: TRBJ2-7; clone_size: few; d_call: TRBD2; cdr3_length: 17; cdr3_aa: CASSIRLAGGPTYEQYF; cdr3_nt: TGTGCCAGTAGTATTAGACTAGCGGGAGGGCCTACCTACGAGCAGTACTTC
v_call: TRBV28; j_call: TRBJ2-1; clone_size: .; d_call: TRBD2; cdr3_length: 16; cdr3_aa: CASSLRLAEKINEQFF; cdr3_nt: TGTGCCAGCAGTTTAAGACTAGCGGAGAAGATCAATGAGCAGTTCTTC
v_call: TRBV13; j_call: TRBJ1-3; clone_size: once; d_call: .; cdr3_length: 12; cdr3_aa: CASSLPQNTIYF; cdr3_nt: TGTGCCAGCAGCTTACCCCAGAACACCATATATTTT
v_call: TRBV30; j_call: TRBJ2-7; clone_size: .; d_call: TRBD1; cdr3_length: 12; cdr3_aa: CAWGKTGFEQYF; cdr3_nt: TGTGCCTGGGGAAAGACAGGGTTCGAGCAGTACTTC
v_call: TRBV5-1; j_call: TRBJ1-2; clone_size: .; d_call: .; cdr3_length: 13; cdr3_aa: CASSLDGLGGYTF; cdr3_nt: TGCGCCAGCAGCTTGGACGGCCTAGGAGGCTACACCTTC
v_call: TRBV18; j_call: TRBJ2-7; clone_size: .; d_call: .; cdr3_length: 16; cdr3_aa: CASSRRVDRLPLEQYF; cdr3_nt: TGTGCCAGCTCACGAAGGGTCGACAGGTTGCCTCTCGAGCAGTACTTC
v_call: TRBV11-3; j_call: TRBJ2-1; clone_size: .; d_call: .; cdr3_length: 13; cdr3_aa: CASSSQTYNEQFF; cdr3_nt: TGTGCCAGCAGCTCACAGACGTACAATGAGCAGTTCTTC
v_call: TRBV28; j_call: TRBJ1-1; clone_size: .; d_call: .; cdr3_length: 13; cdr3_aa: CASSFPVNTEAFF; cdr3_nt: TGTGCCAGCAGTTTCCCAGTGAACACTGAAGCTTTCTTT
v_call: TRBV25-1; j_call: TRBJ2-7; clone_size: .; d_call: TRBD2; cdr3_length: 17; cdr3_aa: CASSDPTSTGTTYEQYF; cdr3_nt: TGTGCCAGCAGTGACCCGACATCCACCGGGACTACTTACGAGCAGTACTTC
v_call: TRBV19; j_call: TRBJ2-7; clone_size: once; d_call: TRBD2; cdr3_length: 16; cdr3_aa: CASSITGTSGTYEQYF; cdr3_nt: TGTGCCAGTAGTATCACAGGGACTAGCGGGACCTACGAGCAGTACTTC
v_call: TRBV5-1; j_call: TRBJ2-1; clone_size: .; d_call: .; cdr3_length: 15; cdr3_aa: CASSMTLSSYNEQFF; cdr3_nt: TGCGCCAGCAGCATGACTCTTAGCTCCTACAATGAGCAGTTCTTC
v_call: TRBV7-3; j_call: TRBJ1-1; clone_size: .; d_call: TRBD1; cdr3_length: 17; cdr3_aa: CASSLRGQGALSTEAFF; cdr3_nt: TGTGCCAGCAGCTTAAGGGGACAGGGGGCCTTGAGCACTGAAGCTTTCTTT
v_call: TRBV20-1; j_call: TRBJ1-1; clone_size: .; d_call: .; cdr3_length: 11; cdr3_aa: CSARVTGKAFF; cdr3_nt: TGCAGTGCTAGGGTTACGGGGAAAGCTTTCTTT
v_call: TRBV10-3; j_call: TRBJ2-3; clone_size: .; d_call: .; cdr3_length: 10; cdr3_aa: CAITADTQYF; cdr3_nt: TGTGCCATCACGGCAGATACGCAGTATTTT